A selection of T cell receptor beta chains follows, all from one sample in a study of blood T cell repertoires in COVID-19. Profiled with immunoSEQ multiplex PCR; TCRdb holds only in-frame clones, not every one. The sample consists of about 71,000 clones, roughly 89% of them appearing once. The material sequenced was peripheral blood. These receptor sequences come from a young man with acute or convalescent COVID-19. Both conserved end residues are part of each CDR3. Each record gives: V gene, clone size, D gene, J gene, CDR3 DNA, CDR3 protein. A D gene is named only where the DNA matches it firmly. The size field is filled for only some rows; it gives once, few, many or a size class.

>TRBV7-6|-|-|TRBJ1-6
TGTGCCAGCAGCTTAGGTGGGCAGAATAATTCACCCCTCCACTTT
CASSLGGQNNSPLHF
>TRBV19|-|-|TRBJ2-7
TGTGCCAGTAGTACCCAGGCGTCGACCTACGAGCAGTACTTC
CASSTQASTYEQYF
>TRBV29-1|-|-|TRBJ1-4
TGCAGCGCTACCGGGACTGGACCTGAAAAACTGTTTTTT
CSATGTGPEKLFF
>TRBV29-1|few|-|TRBJ2-7
TGCAGCGTTGAAGAGGGGCTGACCTACGAGCAGTACTTC
CSVEEGLTYEQYF
>TRBV21-1|-|-|TRBJ1-5
TGTGCCAGCAGCAAAGGAGGGCGAGGTTACCAGCCCCAGCATTTT
CASSKGGRGYQPQHF
>TRBV19|-|TRBD2|TRBJ2-1
TGTGCCAGTAAACCCGGGACTAGCGGGGGGCGACGCTACAATGAGCAGTTCTTC
CASKPGTSGGRRYNEQFF
>TRBV30|-|TRBD1|TRBJ1-3
TGTGCCTGGAGCGAAACAGGGGCTGGAAACACCATATATTTT
CAWSETGAGNTIYF
>TRBV18|-|TRBD1|TRBJ2-1
TGTGCCAGCTCACCGGTCCGGGACAGGGCGGGCAATGAGCAGTTCTTC
CASSPVRDRAGNEQFF
>TRBV7-2|-|-|TRBJ2-1
TGTGCCAGCAGCTTAGTTTCGGGACACTCCTACAATGAGCAGTTCTTC
CASSLVSGHSYNEQFF
>TRBV5-4|-|TRBD1|TRBJ1-4
TGTGCCAGCAGCTTTTCTCCGACAGGGTACGAAAAACTGTTTTTT
CASSFSPTGYEKLFF
>TRBV7-8|-|TRBD1|TRBJ2-1
TGTGCCAGCAGCCGGGGACAGTCCTACAATGAGCAGTTCTTC
CASSRGQSYNEQFF
>TRBV27|few|-|TRBJ2-5
TGTGCCAGCAGTCTCCGGGATCCAAGACAAGAGACCCAGTACTTC
CASSLRDPRQETQYF
>TRBV29-1|few|TRBD2|TRBJ2-1
TGCAGCGTGCGCGGGACTAGCGGGGGGTACAATGAGCAGTTCTTC
CSVRGTSGGYNEQFF
>TRBV11-3|-|TRBD2|TRBJ2-1
TGTGCCAGCAGCTCTACTAGCGCCGCCGATGAGCAGTTCTTC
CASSSTSAADEQFF
>TRBV7-9|-|TRBD1|TRBJ1-4
TGTGCCAGCAGCTTAGAGGGGGCAGGGCTTGGGGAAAAACTGTTTTTT
CASSLEGAGLGEKLFF
>TRBV19|-|-|TRBJ1-3
TGTGCCAGTAGTACGGGGGGGCCCCGTACTGGAAACACCATATATTTT
CASSTGGPRTGNTIYF
>TRBV10-3|few|-|TRBJ2-7
TGTGCATCTAAAGTATCCCTCGCCTACGAGCAGTACTTC
CASKVSLAYEQYF
>TRBV9|-|-|TRBJ2-1
TGTGCCAGCAGCGTAGAGCTAGCGCCGGCACTCTTC
CASSVELAPALF
>TRBV2|-|-|TRBJ2-1
TGTGCCAGCAGCCAGGTCCGTGATGAGCAGTTCTTC
CASSQVRDEQFF
>TRBV6-2/TRBV6-3|-|TRBD1|TRBJ2-1
TGTGCCAGCAGTGCACACACAGGGGGCAATGAGCAGTTCTTC
CASSAHTGGNEQFF
>TRBV29-1|-|TRBD1|TRBJ2-7
TGCAGCGTTGAGCGGACAGGGTCCTACGAGCAGTACTTC
CSVERTGSYEQYF
>TRBV7-2|-|TRBD1|TRBJ2-1
TGTGCCAGCAGCCCCTGGACAGGGCGTCCCAATGAGCAGTTCTTC
CASSPWTGRPNEQFF
>TRBV6-4|-|-|TRBJ2-5
TGTGCCAGCAGTGACGGCGGTTACCAAGAGACCCAGTACTTC
CASSDGGYQETQYF
>TRBV11-2|-|TRBD1|TRBJ1-2
TGTGCCAGCAGCTTACTCGGCGTGACCGGGACAGGGGCCTTAGGCTACACCTTC
CASSLLGVTGTGALGYTF
>TRBV9|-|TRBD2|TRBJ2-5
TGTGCCAGCAGCCCCCGGGGGGGAGAGACCCAGTACTTC
CASSPRGGETQYF
>TRBV19|-|TRBD1|TRBJ2-2
TGTGCCAGTAGTTTATACGGGACAGGGAACACCGGGGAGCTGTTTTTT
CASSLYGTGNTGELFF
>TRBV18|few|-|TRBJ1-2
TGTGCCAGCTCAGCAGGGGACGCAGGCTATGGCTACACCTTC
CASSAGDAGYGYTF
>TRBV2|-|TRBD1|TRBJ1-3
TGTGCCAGCAGCGACCGGGACAGGGGAAACACCATATATTTT
CASSDRDRGNTIYF
>TRBV7-9|-|-|TRBJ2-3
TGTGCCAGCAGCTTAGCCCCAGGGTTAGGGGAAGATACGCAGTATTTT
CASSLAPGLGEDTQYF
>TRBV5-1|-|TRBD1|TRBJ1-1
TGCGCCAGCAGCCGGAGCGGACAGGGGAACACTGAAGCTTTCTTT
CASSRSGQGNTEAFF
>TRBV19|-|TRBD2|TRBJ2-1
TGTGCCAGTAGTACAGCCCTAAGCGGGAGCACCTACAATGAGCAGTTCTTC
CASSTALSGSTYNEQFF
>TRBV3-1/TRBV3-2|-|-|TRBJ1-1
TGTGCCAGCAGCCAAGATTCGGGGGAAGCTTTCTTT
CASSQDSGEAFF
>TRBV5-1|once|-|TRBJ2-1
TGCGCCAGCAGCCCGGAATTGGGAGTGTGGAATGAGCAGTTCTTC
CASSPELGVWNEQFF
>TRBV5-4|-|-|TRBJ1-2
TGTGCCATCAAAATAGAGACTACTACAGGGCCCTATGGCTACACCTTC
CAIKIETTTGPYGYTF
>TRBV7-2|-|-|TRBJ1-5
TGTGCCAGCAGTCTAAAGGGAGACCATAGCAATCAGCCCCAGCATTTT
CASSLKGDHSNQPQHF
>TRBV6-6|-|-|TRBJ1-3
TGTGCCAGCACTCTCCTTAGGGGCTCTGGAAACACCATATATTTT
CASTLLRGSGNTIYF
>TRBV6-5|-|-|TRBJ1-2
TGTGCCAGCGGGCTCAGGGCCCCCTATGGCTACACCTTC
CASGLRAPYGYTF
>TRBV29-1|-|TRBD1|TRBJ1-1
TGCAGCGTTGTACCGGGACAGGTCAACACTGAAGCTTTCTTT
CSVVPGQVNTEAFF
>TRBV3-1/TRBV3-2|few|-|TRBJ1-3
TGTGCCAGCAGCACGGACAGCGGAAACACCATATATTTT
CASSTDSGNTIYF
>TRBV6-5|-|-|TRBJ1-6
TGTGCCAGCAGCCAGCGGGTGATTGATTCACCCCTCCACTTT
CASSQRVIDSPLHF
>TRBV2|-|TRBD1|TRBJ1-2
TGTGCCAGCAGCGGAGACAGGGGAGATGGCTACACCTTC
CASSGDRGDGYTF
>TRBV11-1|-|-|TRBJ1-6
TGTGCCAGCAGCTTCGACAGGATTACAGCTTCACCCCTCCACTTT
CASSFDRITASPLHF
>TRBV5-1|-|TRBD1|TRBJ2-5
TGCGCCAGCAGTTTAGGCGACAGGGCTCAAGAGACCCAGTACTTC
CASSLGDRAQETQYF